What follows are 28 T cell receptor beta chains derived from one specimen sequenced in a study of graft-versus-host responses after intestinal transplantation. Data came from immunoSEQ multiplex PCR; TCRdb stores just in-frame clones and leaves some out. This table holds 40,000 or so clones, approximately 89% found once. Material: PBMCs, obtained around 270 days after transplant. The receptor set was obtained from a human patient who received an intestinal transplant, so some T cells may come from the graft donor.

This chain connects TRBV2 to TRBJ1-2; a weak D match, TRBD1 (6 bases). The CDR3 is 12 residues long. CDR1 SNHLY and CDR2 FYNNEI come from the germline V gene. Trimming stripped 3 bases from V and 8 bases from J, with 10 bases between. CDR3: CASSDTGLGYTF. The CDR3 DNA sequence: TGTGCCAGCAGTGACACAGGGTTAGGCTACACCTTC. The full variable domain, its missing parts supplied by reference TRBV2 and TRBJ1-2, is EPEVTQTPSHQVTQMGQEVILRCVPISNHLYFYWYRQILGQKVEFLVSFYNNEISEKSEIFDDQFSVERPDGSNFTLKIRSTKLEDSAMYFCASSDTGLGYTFGSGTRLTVV.

The rearrangement links TRBV4-1 to TRBJ1-2; D call uncertain. The germline gives CDR1 MGHRA, CDR2 YSYEKL. V was trimmed by 0 bases and J by 0 bases, leaving 17 bases between them. CDR3 length: 18 amino acids. The CDR3: CASSQDLGQGLANYGYTF. The CDR3 region has the DNA TGCGCCAGCAGCCAAGATCTTGGGCAAGGCCTAGCTAACTATGGCTACACCTTC.

V is TRBV7-2 and J is TRBJ1-1; the D is unclear. The CDR3 has 14 amino acids. Germline V gene lookup returns CDR1 SGHTA and CDR2 FQGNSA. Trimming shortened V by 2 bases and J by 3 bases, and 10 bases separated the two germline ends. Written as DNA, the CDR3 is TGTGCCAGCAGCTTACGCAGCCTGGACACTGAAGCTTTCTTT. It is translated as CASSLRSLDTEAFF.

This clone was counted once. The chain links TRBV10-3 to TRBJ2-7; D may match TRBD1 or TRBD2 (5 bases each). V gave up 4 bases and J gave up 0 bases, with 16 bases separating them. Germline V CDR1 and CDR2: ENHRY, SYGVKD. The CDR3 totals 16 residues. In nucleotides, the CDR3 is TGTGCCATCAGTGGGGCTCGGGGCGGTTCCTCCTACGAGCAGTACTTC. This sequence encodes CAISGARGGSSYEQYF.

This clone appeared once. A junction boundary mismatches the germline segment, possibly from a read error. This chain connects TRBV6-1 to TRBJ2-7, with 8 bases fitting TRBD1. The DNA end is a closer match to TRBJ2-1, so the J assignment may be wrong. The CDR3 is 15 amino acids. CDR1 is MNHNS and CDR2 is SASEGT in the germline V gene. CDR3: CASSEVRQGRNGQFF. Here the CDR3 DNA reads TGTGCCAGCAGTGAAGTGAGACAGGGGAGAAATGGGCAGTTCTTC.

Here the CDR3 reads CASSDRRQAQNTGELFF. CDR3 bases: TGTGCCAGCAGTGACCGCCGACAGGCCCAGAACACCGGGGAGCTGTTTTTT. The J gene is TRBJ2-2, the V gene TRBV6-1, with D perhaps TRBD1 (6 bases). Trimming pared 3 bases from V and 1 base from J, leaving 15 bases between. CDR1 is MNHNS and CDR2 is SASEGT in the germline V gene. The CDR3 sequence is 17 residues long.

This chain connects TRBV9 to TRBJ2-5; 8 nucleotides agree with TRBD2. CDR1 SGDLS and CDR2 YYNGEE come from the germline V gene. With V trimmed by 0 bases and J by 5 bases, 9 bases remained unmatched. The CDR3 length is 16 residues. This CDR3 is CASSVAAGGAWETQYF. Here the CDR3 DNA reads TGTGCCAGCAGCGTAGCGGCCGGGGGGGCCTGGGAGACCCAGTACTTC.

The chain recombines TRBV27 with TRBJ2-7, with TRBD2 matching over 10 bases. Unmatched junction bases numbered 4, after V lost 7 bases and J lost 4 bases. This CDR3 comprises 13 residues. The germline V gene has CDR1 MNHEY and CDR2 SMNVEV (reference sequence). The CDR3 loop reads CASKTSGAYEQYF. CDR3 in DNA: TGTGCCAGCAAAACTAGCGGGGCGTACGAGCAGTACTTC.

This chain links TRBV10-2 with TRBJ2-7; D is possibly TRBD1 (7 bases). CDR1 WSHSY and CDR2 SAAADI come from the germline V gene. V was pared by 2 bases and J by 6 bases, with 14 bases between. CDR3 length: 14 amino acids. DNA of the CDR3: TGCGCCAGCAGTGAGGACAGGGAGGTTCCCGAGCAGTACTTC. It is translated as CASSEDREVPEQYF.

This CDR3 reads CASSLEGGQGYTGELFF. The CDR3 DNA is TGCGCCAGCAGCTTGGAAGGGGGACAGGGTTACACCGGGGAGCTGTTTTTT. The rearrangement joins TRBV5-1 to TRBJ2-2; TRBD1 matches at 9 bases. The CDR3 runs to 17 residues. Germline assignment: CDR1 SGHRS and CDR2 YFSETQ. The J segment lost 3 bases and the V segment lost 0 bases, leaving 6 bases of the junction unmatched.

The chain recombines TRBV10-2 with TRBJ1-1; no definite D call. V was cut by 6 bases and J by 0 bases, with 11 bases left in between. CDR1 WSHSY and CDR2 SAAADI come from the germline V gene. The CDR3 loop spans 14 amino acids. CDR3 DNA sequence: TGCGCCAGCAGACCTTTAGGAGTGAACACTGAAGCTTTCTTT. Translated, it gives CASRPLGVNTEAFF.

This rearrangement joins TRBV11-2 to TRBJ2-7, with D unclear. The CDR3 sequence is 13 residues long. Germline CDR1 and CDR2: SGHAT and FQNNGV. The V end was cut by 0 bases, the J end by 5 bases, with 8 bases between. DNA for the CDR3: TGTGCCAGCAGCTTAGATGGCGGTCACGAGCAGTACTTC. Protein: CASSLDGGHEQYF.

The J gene is TRBJ2-3, the V gene TRBV5-1; D is ambiguous. CDR3 length: 13 residues. Per the germline V gene, CDR1 is SGHRS and CDR2 is YFSETQ. With 5 bases removed from V and 1 base from J, the gap between germline ends came to 8 bases. The CDR3 DNA reads TGCGCCAGCAGATATCTGGGCACAGATACGCAGTATTTT. Its translation: CASRYLGTDTQYF.

The gene calls are TRBV2 and TRBJ2-3, with D perhaps TRBD2 (5 bases). The CDR3 covers 14 residues. Germline V gene sequence: CDR1 SNHLY, CDR2 FYNNEI. V lost 3 bases and J lost 6, with 13 bases in between. The CDR3 bases are TGTGCCAGCAGTGACGAGCGGTCGGGGGATACGCAGTATTTT. This gives the protein CASSDERSGDTQYF.

This clone was counted a single time. The rearrangement uses TRBV7-8 and TRBJ2-7; D is unresolved. Trimming removed 1 base from V and 6 bases from J, with 7 bases in between. The V gene's germline CDR1 is SGHVS and CDR2 FQNEAQ. The CDR3 loop spans 12 amino acids. The CDR3 coding sequence is TGTGCCAGCAGCTTAGGATCAGGCGAGCAGTACTTC. Amino acids: CASSLGSGEQYF.

DNA of the CDR3: TGTGCCAGCAGTGAGGAGACAGTATTCTACAATGAGCAGTTCTTC. Protein sequence: CASSEETVFYNEQFF. This chain links TRBV2 with TRBJ2-1; D possibly corresponds to TRBD1 (5 bases). Germline loops: CDR1 SNHLY, CDR2 FYNNEI. V lost 3 bases and J lost 3, with 12 bases in between. The CDR3 loop spans 15 amino acids.

This sequence joins TRBV4-1 and TRBJ2-5, with TRBD1 matching over 11 bases. Germline V CDR1 and CDR2: MGHRA, YSYEKL. V shed 2 bases, J shed 4 bases, and the junction held 3 bases outside the gene matches. This CDR3 region has 15 residues. The CDR3 sequence is CASSQRTGGGETQYF. As DNA, the CDR3 is TGCGCCAGCAGCCAAAGGACAGGGGGCGGAGAGACCCAGTACTTC.

The J gene is TRBJ2-5, the V gene TRBV4-1; no firm D call. Germline lookup yields CDR1 MGHRA and CDR2 YSYEKL. Trimming took 1 base from V and 2 from J, leaving 5 bases between them. The CDR3 is made up of 13 amino acids. The CDR3 DNA sequence: TGCGCCAGCAGCCAAGTAGGACAAGAGACCCAGTACTTC. As protein: CASSQVGQETQYF.

The table lists this clone with a count of one. J is TRBJ1-2 and V is TRBV5-4, with D tentatively TRBD1 (6 bases). Germline V CDR1 and CDR2: SGHNT, YYREEE (reference sequence). The CDR3 loop spans 16 amino acids. With 1 base removed from V and 3 bases from J, the gap between germline ends came to 16 bases. The CDR3 nucleotides read TGTGCCAGCAGCTTGATGGGGGAACAGGGATACTATGGCTACACCTTC. Its protein product is CASSLMGEQGYYGYTF.

The chain employs TRBV29-1 and TRBJ2-1; no firm D call. The CDR3 spans 14 residues. Germline V gene data show CDR1 as SQVTM and CDR2 as ANQGSEA. V was clipped by 1 base and J by 3 bases, with 10 bases between them. The CDR3 coding sequence is TGCAGCGTTGAAGTCCAGGATGACTACAATGAGCAGTTCTTC. Translating it yields CSVEVQDDYNEQFF.

The V call is TRBV6-5, the J call TRBJ1-4, with D possibly being TRBD1 (5 bases). The CDR3 totals 15 residues. The germline CDR1 and CDR2 sequences are MNHEY and SVGAGI. Trimming stripped 2 bases from V and 3 bases from J, with 10 bases between. The CDR3 loop is CASSYDGAANEKLFF. The DNA for the CDR3 is TGTGCCAGCAGTTACGATGGGGCGGCTAATGAAAAACTGTTTTTT.

V usage is TRBV5-1 and J usage is TRBJ1-1; D is unclear. V was pared by 2 bases and J by 4 bases, with 21 bases between. The length of the CDR3 is 17 residues. CDR1 and CDR2 from the germline V gene are SGHRS and YFSETQ. The CDR3 DNA reads as TGCGCCAGCAGCTTATTTTCTAGTGGGTCCGAGGGCACTGAAGCTTTCTTT. It encodes CASSLFSSGSEGTEAFF.

V is TRBV25-1 and J is TRBJ2-7; perhaps TRBD1 as D (5 bases). V gave up 2 bases and J gave up 0 bases, with 8 bases separating them. The CDR3 sequence is 14 residues long. CDR1 is MGHDK, CDR2 SYGVNS, per germline. The CDR3 DNA follows: TGTGCCAGCAGTGAAAAGGACACCTCCTACGAGCAGTACTTC. Protein product: CASSEKDTSYEQYF.

This clone was detected once. This chain connects TRBV5-1 to TRBJ2-2, with D uncertain. Trimming removed 2 bases from V and 7 bases from J, with 3 bases in between. Germline lookup yields CDR1 SGHRS and CDR2 YFSETQ. The CDR3 sequence is 11 residues long. The CDR3 nucleotides read TGCGCCAGCAGCTTTTACGGGGAGCTGTTTTTT. Amino acids: CASSFYGELFF. The full variable domain, with the rest looked up from reference TRBV5-1 and TRBJ2-2, is KAGVTQTPRYLIKTRGQQVTLSCSPISGHRSVSWYQQTPGQGLQFLFEYFSETQRNKGNFPGRFSGRQFSNSRSEMNVSTLELGDSALYLCASSFYGELFFGEGSRLTVL.

J is TRBJ1-2 and V is TRBV7-9, with D unresolved. This CDR3 has 14 residues. V was pared by 6 bases and J by 8 bases, with 19 bases between. The germline V gene encodes CDR1 SEHNR and CDR2 FQNEAQ (reference sequence). The CDR3 DNA follows: TGTGCCAGCAGTACCTCGTTCGACGGACTAGGCTACACCTTC. Translating it yields CASSTSFDGLGYTF.

The V call is TRBV18, the J call TRBJ2-4; tentatively, D is TRBD2 (7 bases). The CDR3 length is 15 residues. V lost 0 bases, J lost 5 bases, and 11 bases lay in between. Germline CDR1 KGHSH, CDR2 LQKENI. For the CDR3, the DNA is TGTGCCAGCTCACCACCGGGGGGGGCAGAAAACATTCAGTACTTC. Residues: CASSPPGGAENIQYF.

DNA of the CDR3: TGTGCCAGCAGCAAACTGGGAGACGCCAGCGAGCAGTACTTC. Translating it yields CASSKLGDASEQYF. V gene TRBV21-1 combines with J gene TRBJ2-7; no check of the table's D call, TRBD2, against the DNA was made. TRBV21-1 is noted as a pseudogene. CDR3 length: 14 amino acids.

This chain connects TRBV12-5 to TRBJ2-2, with no clear D. The V end lost 2 bases, the J end lost 2 bases, and 3 bases lay between the germline ends. The CDR3 loop spans 13 amino acids. Germline assignment: CDR1 LGHNT and CDR2 FRNRAP. In nucleotides, the CDR3 is TGTGCTAGTGGTTTGTATAACACCGGGGAGCTGTTTTTT. Translating gives CASGLYNTGELFF.